One sample yielded the 30 T cell receptor beta chains listed below, sequenced in a study of technical replicates of blood from several donors (TCRdb year 2017). The library was prepared using the immunoSEQ multiplex PCR assay. The table comes from immuneACCESS by way of TCRdb, which keeps in-frame sequences with V and J called. Part of the clones is missing from these tables; in studies checked, under half for an unresolved V gene and the rest for unknown reasons. This sample is represented by 100,000 or so clones; approximately 96% of them were singletons. The ten largest make up 0.21% of the sample. Material: T cells isolated from PBMCs. The receptors come from a human donor in good health.

The chain couples TRBV7-6 to TRBJ2-7; 9 positions match TRBD1. Looked up from germline, CDR1 is SGHVS and CDR2 is FNYEAQ. This CDR3 has 14 amino acids. V shed 1 base and J 3 bases; nucleotides not matched to a gene: 1. The CDR3 loop is CASSLGDRDYEQYF. The DNA of the CDR3 is TGTGCCAGCAGCTTAGGGGACAGGGACTACGAGCAGTACTTC.

This clone was seen a few times. This chain joins TRBV20-1 and TRBJ1-1; 10 bases align to TRBD1. The CDR3 is 11 amino acids. Unmatched junction bases numbered 9, after V lost 7 bases and J lost 13 bases. Germline V gene data show CDR1 as DFQATT and CDR2 as SNEGSKA (reference sequence). The DNA of the CDR3 is TGCAGTGAGATCGTTGGGGACAGGGGTTTCTTT. It specifies CSEIVGDRGFF.

This chain uses TRBV2 with TRBJ2-5, with 10 bases matching TRBD2. Trimming cost V 6 bases and J 1 base; bases outside gene matches: 2. Germline V gene data show CDR1 as SNHLY and CDR2 as FYNNEI. This CDR3 contains 14 residues. CDR3 sequence reads: CASRVAGGQETQYF. DNA of the CDR3: TGTGCCAGCAGGGTAGCGGGGGGCCAAGAGACCCAGTACTTC.

This clone was seen a few times. The chain combines TRBV6-5 with TRBJ1-4, with 7 bases aligning to TRBD1. Germline CDR1 reads MNHEY; CDR2 reads SVGAGI. V trimming: 2 bases; J trimming: 7 bases; junction bases outside the gene matches: 7. CDR3 size: 15 residues. The CDR3 DNA reads as TGTGCCAGCAGTTACAATGGACAGGCTGGTGAAAAACTGTTTTTT. Translation: CASSYNGQAGEKLFF.

The chain joins TRBV19 to TRBJ2-2; D gene ambiguous. The V gene lost 5 bases and the J gene lost 3 bases, with 10 bases spanning the gap. Looked up from germline, CDR1 is LNHDA and CDR2 is SQIVND (reference sequence). The CDR3 extends over 14 amino acids. CDR3 in amino acids: CASSLPTHTGELFF. The CDR3 DNA sequence: TGTGCCAGTAGTCTACCTACCCACACCGGGGAGCTGTTTTTT.

The rearrangement joins TRBV9 to TRBJ2-1; TRBD2 matches 9 bases. Germline CDR1 and CDR2: SGDLS and YYNGEE. The CDR3 is 17 amino acids. V gave up 3 bases and J gave up 8 bases; unmatched junction bases: 15. CDR3 in amino acids: CASSATSGAGSGDEQFF. DNA for the CDR3: TGTGCCAGCAGCGCGACTAGCGGAGCGGGGTCGGGGGATGAGCAGTTCTTC.

The gene calls are TRBV28 and TRBJ1-1, with 11 positions matching TRBD1. CDR3 length: 18 residues. Trimming cost V 3 bases and J 1 base; bases outside gene matches: 10. Germline CDR1 reads MDHEN; CDR2 reads SYDVKM. The CDR3 reads CASSFPGRTGGRNTEAFF. The CDR3 nucleotides are TGTGCCAGCAGTTTTCCAGGCCGGACAGGGGGCCGGAACACTGAAGCTTTCTTT.

This CDR3 reads CASSYDMSTEAFF. The CDR3 DNA is TGCGCCAGCAGTTACGATATGAGCACTGAAGCTTTCTTT. The chain is built from TRBV4-1 and TRBJ1-1; no reliable D call. The germline V gene has CDR1 MGHRA and CDR2 YSYEKL. CDR3 length: 13 amino acids. Deletions cut 6 bases from V and 4 bases from J, with 12 bases between.

The chain has TRBV5-1 and TRBJ2-7, with TRBD2 matching 7 bases. The trim removed 4 bases at V and 5 bases at J, leaving 9 bases unmatched. The CDR3 has 14 amino acids. Germline V gene sequence: CDR1 SGHRS, CDR2 YFSETQ. The CDR3 reads CASSPVFSGHEQYF. CDR3 sequence (DNA): TGCGCCAGCAGCCCGGTTTTTAGCGGGCACGAGCAGTACTTC.

This clone is a singleton in its sample. CDR3 sequence (DNA): TGCGCCAGCAGCTTGGGACTAGCGGGAGCCTACAATGAGCAGTTCTTC. Encoded protein: CASSLGLAGAYNEQFF. The chain combines TRBV5-1 with TRBJ2-1; 12 bases line up with TRBD2. From germline, CDR1 is SGHRS and CDR2 YFSETQ. There are 16 residues in the CDR3. Losses at the gene ends were 0 bases for V and 2 bases for J; bases not matched to a gene: 0. Full variable domain (rest looked up from reference TRBV5-1 and TRBJ2-1): KAGVTQTPRYLIKTRGQQVTLSCSPISGHRSVSWYQQTPGQGLQFLFEYFSETQRNKGNFPGRFSGRQFSNSRSEMNVSTLELGDSALYLCASSLGLAGAYNEQFFGPGTRLTVL.

V usage is TRBV5-1 and J usage is TRBJ2-3; 8 bases match TRBD2. This CDR3 is 14 amino acids long. CDR1 and CDR2 from the germline V gene are SGHRS and YFSETQ. The V and J ends lost 6 bases and 4 bases, in that order; junction bases with no gene match: 7. The CDR3 nucleotides are TGCGCCAGCAAGGTCGGGGGGGCCGCAGATACGCAGTATTTT. Its protein product is CASKVGGAADTQYF.

This clone was seen a handful of times. V and J are TRBV4-2 and TRBJ1-2; the match to TRBD1 covers 10 bases. This CDR3 contains 15 residues. V trimming: 1 base; J trimming: 5 bases; junction bases outside the gene matches: 4. Per the germline V gene, CDR1 is LGHNA and CDR2 is YNFKEQ. DNA for the CDR3: TGTGCCAGCAGCCAAGGAGGGACAGGGGAATATGGCTACACCTTC. Protein sequence: CASSQGGTGEYGYTF.

This chain uses TRBV6-5 with TRBJ1-2, with 11 positions matching TRBD1. The germline V gene has CDR1 MNHEY and CDR2 SVGAGI. Trimming at V came to 0 bases and at J to 14 bases, leaving 5 bases not matched to a gene. The CDR3 totals 13 residues. The CDR3 DNA reads as TGTGCCAGCAGTTACTCCGGGACAGGGGGTAAAACCTTC. Translating it yields CASSYSGTGGKTF.

The chain links TRBV7-9 to TRBJ1-1; 7 nucleotides match TRBD1. Germline CDR1 SEHNR, CDR2 FQNEAQ (reference sequence). V trimming: 6 bases; J trimming: 6 bases; junction bases outside the gene matches: 4. The CDR3 is made up of 12 amino acids. The CDR3 DNA reads TGTGCCAGCAGTACCACAGGGGCTGAAGCTTTCTTT. Its protein is CASSTTGAEAFF.

CDR3 bases: TGTGCCAGCAGTTTGGCGAGCGAAGAGACCCAGTACTTC. Translating gives CASSLASEETQYF. V and J are TRBV28 and TRBJ2-5; D remains unclear. Trimming removed 3 bases from V and 3 bases from J, with 8 bases in between. This CDR3 has 13 amino acids. Germline CDR1 is MDHEN and CDR2 is SYDVKM.

V and J are TRBV5-1 and TRBJ1-2, with unresolved D. Germline V CDR1 and CDR2: SGHRS, YFSETQ. Trimming left V 0 bases short and J 8 bases short, with 20 bases between. The CDR3 extends over 16 amino acids. The CDR3 sequence is CASSLEFFSPGGGYTF. The CDR3 nucleotides read TGCGCCAGCAGCTTGGAGTTCTTCTCTCCCGGAGGCGGCTACACCTTC.

The chain links TRBV10-1 to TRBJ2-1; 11 bases agree with TRBD2. From germline, CDR1 is WNHNN and CDR2 SYGVQD (reference sequence). The J segment lost 4 bases and the V segment lost 8 bases, leaving 7 bases of the junction unmatched. The CDR3 contains 15 residues. CDR3 loop: CASGDLAGGYNEQFF. The CDR3 DNA is TGCGCCAGCGGAGACCTAGCGGGGGGATACAATGAGCAGTTCTTC.

This chain joins TRBV28 and TRBJ2-7; 7 bases line up with TRBD1. Trimming at V came to 5 bases and at J to 5 bases, leaving 12 bases not matched to a gene. The germline gives CDR1 MDHEN, CDR2 SYDVKM. The CDR3 loop spans 15 amino acids. The CDR3 nucleotides are TGTGCCAGCAGTCCGCAAGAGACAGGGATCAACGAGCAGTACTTC. Its translation is CASSPQETGINEQYF.

The rearrangement joins TRBV15 to TRBJ1-5, with D uncertain. The germline V and J ends were trimmed by 1 base and 4 bases, with 14 bases remaining between them. Per germline, CDR1 LNHNV and CDR2 YYDKDF (reference sequence). The CDR3 covers 16 residues. The CDR3 DNA sequence: TGTGCCACCAGCAGAGCCCTGAGTCGGGTAAATCAGCCCCAGCATTTT. Protein product: CATSRALSRVNQPQHF.

The rearrangement joins TRBV5-1 to TRBJ1-1; a weak D match, TRBD1 (6 bases). The CDR3 is made up of 20 amino acids. V was clipped by 0 bases and J by 0 bases, with 24 bases between them. Germline V gene data show CDR1 as SGHRS and CDR2 as YFSETQ. This CDR3 reads CASSLVGVTGTHRMNTEAFF. Written as DNA, the CDR3 is TGCGCCAGCAGCTTGGTTGGAGTCACCGGGACACATCGGATGAACACTGAAGCTTTCTTT.

This chain joins TRBV27 and TRBJ1-5; 8 bases align to TRBD1. The germline gives CDR1 MNHEY, CDR2 SMNVEV (reference sequence). The CDR3 consists of 17 residues. Unmatched junction bases numbered 7, after V lost 3 bases and J lost 0 bases. The DNA of the CDR3 is TGTGCCAGCAGTTTTACAGGGGGGGTTTATAGCAATCAGCCCCAGCATTTT. Protein sequence: CASSFTGGVYSNQPQHF.

The chain links TRBV27 to TRBJ1-2; TRBD1 agrees at 10 bases. CDR3 size: 15 residues. In germline, CDR1 is MNHEY, CDR2 SMNVEV (reference sequence). V lost 3 bases to trimming and J lost 4 bases; unmatched junction nucleotides: 5. The CDR3 coding sequence is TGTGCCAGCAGTTTTGGGACAGGGGCCGGCTATGGCTACACCTTC. The encoded protein is CASSFGTGAGYGYTF.

This clone has just one count. J is TRBJ1-1 and V is TRBV9; D remains unclear. Germline V gene lookup returns CDR1 SGDLS and CDR2 YYNGEE. V was trimmed by 0 bases and J by 3 bases, leaving 9 bases between them. CDR3 size: 14 residues. The CDR3 nucleotides are TGTGCCAGCAGCGTAGGCGGAGGGTACACTGAAGCTTTCTTT. Amino acid sequence: CASSVGGGYTEAFF.

J is TRBJ2-3 and V is TRBV7-9, with D tentatively TRBD1 (5 bases). Between the trimmed V and J ends, which lost 1 base and 2 bases, there was a span of 16 bases. The CDR3 totals 17 residues. Germline values: CDR1 SEHNR, CDR2 FQNEAQ (reference sequence). CDR3 sequence (DNA): TGTGCCAGCAGCTTAGGATCAGGGTGGGGATCCACAGATACGCAGTATTTT. Protein sequence: CASSLGSGWGSTDTQYF. Supplemented by reference TRBV7-9 and TRBJ2-3, the full variable domain reads DTGVSQNPRHKITKRGQNVTFRCDPISEHNRLYWYRQTLGQGPEFLTYFQNEAQLEKSRLLSDRFSAERPKGSFSTLEIQRTEQGDSAMYLCASSLGSGWGSTDTQYFGPGTRLTVL.

The chain joins TRBV27 to TRBJ2-7, with a possible D match to TRBD1 (5 bases). The CDR3 consists of 14 residues. The germline V and J ends were trimmed by 4 bases and 2 bases, with 12 bases remaining between them. Germline CDR1 reads MNHEY; CDR2 reads SMNVEV (reference sequence). CDR3 in amino acids: CASSSDSMAYEQYF. The DNA for the CDR3 is TGTGCCAGCAGTTCAGACAGTATGGCCTACGAGCAGTACTTC.

V gene TRBV10-2 combines with J gene TRBJ2-1, with 9 bases identical to TRBD1. Trimming removed 9 bases from V and 5 bases from J; junction bases left unmatched: 8. The germline gives CDR1 WSHSY, CDR2 SAAADI. This CDR3 region has 14 residues. The DNA of the CDR3 is TGCGCCAGTCTACCCGGGACAGGGCACAATGAGCAGTTCTTC. Translation gives CASLPGTGHNEQFF.

Regarding this clone: Other DNA variants within this sample encode the same CDR3. This chain joins TRBV19 and TRBJ2-7; D unresolved. Germline V lookup: CDR1 LNHDA, CDR2 SQIVND (reference sequence). CDR3 length: 12 residues. V was clipped by 3 bases and J by 2 bases, with 5 bases between them. The CDR3 DNA follows: TGTGCCAGTAGTATTGGCACCTACGAGCAGTACTTC. Translating gives CASSIGTYEQYF.

The genes are TRBV5-1 and TRBJ2-1; 10 nucleotides align to TRBD1. The CDR3 covers 15 residues. Germline V lookup: CDR1 SGHRS, CDR2 YFSETQ. The junction had 3 bases not matched to a gene; V was cut back by 1 base and J by 5 bases. CDR3 in DNA: TGCGCCAGCAGCTTGTTCGGGACAGGGGACAATGAGCAGTTCTTC. This translates into CASSLFGTGDNEQFF.

This chain joins TRBV5-1 and TRBJ2-3; D is perhaps TRBD1 (5 bases). V was clipped by 0 bases and J by 0 bases, with 8 bases between them. Germline assignment: CDR1 SGHRS and CDR2 YFSETQ. The CDR3 runs 15 residues. The CDR3 DNA is TGCGCCAGCAGCTTGGTTTCAGGGAGCACAGATACGCAGTATTTT. This sequence encodes CASSLVSGSTDTQYF.

The chain is built from TRBV5-6 and TRBJ2-7; 10 bases line up with TRBD2. The CDR3 loop spans 15 amino acids. J was trimmed by 0 bases and V by 5 bases; bases with no gene match: 5. Looked up from germline, CDR1 is SGHDT and CDR2 is YYEEEE. The CDR3 region is CASSQLAGSSYEQYF. The DNA for the CDR3 is TGTGCCAGCAGTCAACTAGCGGGGAGCTCCTACGAGCAGTACTTC.